The present TCR beta chain was sequenced within a study of T cell changes during pregnancy in multiple sclerosis. Sequenced by immunoSEQ multiplex PCR; TCRdb stores in-frame clones only, minus some. The repertoire has about 48,000 clones, 80% to 95% of them found once; the top ten carry around 0.9%. The clonotype comes from a female donor in good health, enrolled as a control in a pregnancy study. The sequencing here drew on CD4+ T cells from peripheral blood mononuclear cells, taken in the second trimester of pregnancy.

The CDR3 region is CASSLGAANTGELFF. CDR3 in DNA: TGCGCCAGCAGCTTAGGGGCCGCGAACACCGGGGAGCTGTTTTTT. This chain joins TRBV5-1 and TRBJ2-2; D is possibly TRBD1 (5 bases). V lost 2 bases and J 0 bases, leaving 8 bases between the germline ends. CDR1 is SGHRS and CDR2 is YFSETQ in the germline V gene. The CDR3 contains 15 residues.